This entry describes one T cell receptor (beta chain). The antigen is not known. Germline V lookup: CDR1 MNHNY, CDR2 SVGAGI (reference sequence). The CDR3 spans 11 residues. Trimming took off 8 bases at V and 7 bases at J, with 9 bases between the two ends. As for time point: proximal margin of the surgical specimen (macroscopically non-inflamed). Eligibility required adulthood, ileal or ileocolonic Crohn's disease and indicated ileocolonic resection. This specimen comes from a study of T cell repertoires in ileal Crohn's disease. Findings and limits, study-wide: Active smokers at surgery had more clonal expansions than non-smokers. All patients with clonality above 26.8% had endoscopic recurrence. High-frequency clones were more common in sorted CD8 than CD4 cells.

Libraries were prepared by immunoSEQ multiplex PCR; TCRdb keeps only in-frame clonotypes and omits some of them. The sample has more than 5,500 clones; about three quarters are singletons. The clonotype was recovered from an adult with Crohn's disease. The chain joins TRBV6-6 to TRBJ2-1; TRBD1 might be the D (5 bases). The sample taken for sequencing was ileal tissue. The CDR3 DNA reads TGTGCCAGCGGGGCAGGGAATGAGCAGTTCTTC. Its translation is CASGAGNEQFF.